This T cell receptor (beta chain) was identified during a study of T cell responses to AZD1222 COVID-19 vaccine. Study results and limitations: The study found vaccine-associated CD4 TCRs spanning spike, dominant at 160-218 and 743-854. Of spike-specific TCRs, nearly half reportedly target regions left unmutated in variants. The study found Spike-specific TCR breadth and depth rose after two AZD1222 doses. The number of AZD1222 recipients seropositive at baseline was only five to seven.

V gave up 4 bases and J gave up 5 bases; unmatched junction bases: 2. The CDR3 is 15 residues long. From germline, CDR1 is MRHNA and CDR2 SNTAGT. This clone appeared a few times. Its antigen is not identified. Only in-frame clones appear in the TCRdb table, and some are missing; sequencing was by immunoSEQ multiplex PCR. The table has 150,000 or so clones, nearly 90% seen once. The source is an adult in good health. The source was peripheral blood, collected on day 0 of AZD1222 vaccination. This chain uses TRBV6-4 with TRBJ2-1; 13 nucleotides match TRBD2. The CDR3 DNA follows: TGTGCCAGCAGTGCCGGACTAGCGGGGGACAATGAGCAGTTCTTC. Residues: CASSAGLAGDNEQFF.